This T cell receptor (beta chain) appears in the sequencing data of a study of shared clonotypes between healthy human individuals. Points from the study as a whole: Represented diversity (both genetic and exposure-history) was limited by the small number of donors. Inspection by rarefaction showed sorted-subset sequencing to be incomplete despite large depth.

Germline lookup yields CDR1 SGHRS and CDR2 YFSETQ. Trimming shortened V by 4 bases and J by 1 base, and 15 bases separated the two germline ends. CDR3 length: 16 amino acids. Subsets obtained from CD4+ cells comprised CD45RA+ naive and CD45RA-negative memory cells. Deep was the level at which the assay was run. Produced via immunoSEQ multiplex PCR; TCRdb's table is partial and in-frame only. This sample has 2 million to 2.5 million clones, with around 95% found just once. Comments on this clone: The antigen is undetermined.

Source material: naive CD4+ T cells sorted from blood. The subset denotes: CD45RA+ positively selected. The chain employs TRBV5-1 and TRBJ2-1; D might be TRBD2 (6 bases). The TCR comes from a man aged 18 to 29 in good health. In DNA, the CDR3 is TGCGCCAGCAGCACCGTAGCGGAACCGTCCTACAATGAGCAGTTCTTC. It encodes CASSTVAEPSYNEQFF.